The T cell receptor beta chain described here comes from a study of blood T cell repertoires in COVID-19. Study-wide context: Researchers got acute and convalescent COVID-19 samples from the United States, Italy and Spain.

The table came from immunoSEQ multiplex PCR; TCRdb's copy has only in-frame clones and leaves some out. The top ten clones hold roughly 5.1% of a sample with about 210,000 clones, approximately 85% of them seen once. This clone was observed a handful of times. This TCR was recovered from a woman between 70 and 85 years old with COVID-19, enrolled during active disease. Sequenced input: peripheral blood.

The CDR3 nucleotides read TGTGCCAGCAGTTCCACAGGGGACGAGCAGTACTTC. Amino acid sequence: CASSSTGDEQYF. The chain joins TRBV7-8 to TRBJ2-7; 7 nucleotides align to TRBD1. Per the germline V gene, CDR1 is SGHVS and CDR2 is FQNEAQ. The ends lost 6 bases at V and 5 bases at J; junction bases unmatched: 4. The CDR3 has 12 amino acids.